This entry lists 9 T cell receptor beta chains sequenced from one sample in a study of patients and donors after allogeneic stem cell transplantation. Each CDR3 protein gets one entry after TCRdb re-called the RT-PCR reads with MiXCR. The data contain about a million distinct CDR3 sequences, approximately 18% of them singletons. Input material: blood, either unsorted or a sorted T cell fraction (not recorded which). The receptors derive from a human donor who was either an allogeneic HSCT recipient or a stem cell or donor lymphocyte infusion donor (not recorded which). It is not recorded whose cells these are; they may come from a transplant donor.

The CDR3 loop is CASSLRVAVRNTQYF. CDR3 DNA sequence: TGTGCCAGCAGCTTAAGGGTAGCAGTTCGAAATACGCAGTATTTT. V and J are TRBV7-9 and TRBJ2-3; no reliable D call. V was pared by 2 bases and J by 7 bases, with 16 bases between. The CDR3 loop spans 15 amino acids. CDR1 and CDR2 (germline): SEHNR, FQNEAQ (reference sequence).

At least ten counts were recorded for this clonotype. The rearrangement uses TRBV5-1 and TRBJ2-3; 11 bases are a match to TRBD2. Germline V gene sequence: CDR1 SGHRS, CDR2 YFSETQ. CDR3 length: 16 residues. V shed 4 bases and J 2 bases; nucleotides not matched to a gene: 6. Written as DNA, the CDR3 is TGCGCCAGCAGCCCGGGGACTAGCGGCTACACAGATACGCAGTATTTT. As protein: CASSPGTSGYTDTQYF.

CDR3 nucleotide sequence: TGCAGTGCCTCAGGACTAGCGGGAACGACGAGGTTCACAGATACGCAGTATTTT. Translation gives CSASGLAGTTRFTDTQYF. The chain links TRBV20-1 to TRBJ2-3; 12 bases fit TRBD2. The germline V gene has CDR1 DFQATT and CDR2 SNEGSKA (reference sequence). This CDR3 comprises 18 residues. V lost 6 bases, J lost 2 bases, and 15 bases stayed unmatched.

This clonotype was recorded a few times. The chain recombines TRBV9 with TRBJ2-1, with 7 bases matching TRBD2. Losses at the gene ends were 4 bases for V and 1 base for J; bases not matched to a gene: 11. CDR1 and CDR2 (germline): SGDLS, YYNGEE. The CDR3 length is 17 residues. Here the CDR3 DNA reads TGTGCCAGCAGCCCCCAGAGCGGGATTATTTCCTACAATGAGCAGTTCTTC. Protein: CASSPQSGIISYNEQFF.

Many counts were recorded for this clonotype. The V gene is TRBV7-6, the J gene TRBJ2-1; 8 nucleotides line up with TRBD2. The CDR3 consists of 16 residues. V lost 2 bases, J lost 6 bases, and 9 bases stayed unmatched. CDR1 SGHVS and CDR2 FNYEAQ come from the germline V gene. CDR3 sequence reads: CASSLNFGGRSNEQFF. CDR3 DNA sequence: TGTGCCAGCAGCTTAAATTTCGGCGGGAGGAGCAATGAGCAGTTCTTC. Full variable domain (missing parts from reference TRBV7-6 and TRBJ2-1): GAGVSQSPRYKVTKRGQDVALRCDPISGHVSLYWYRQALGQGPEFLTYFNYEAQQDKSGLPNDRFSAERPEGSISTLTIQRTEQRDSAMYRCASSLNFGGRSNEQFFGPGTRLTVL.

The gene calls are TRBV6-4 and TRBJ2-3; a possible D gene is TRBD1 (5 bases). Looked up from germline, CDR1 is MRHNA and CDR2 is SNTAGT. V gave up 4 bases and J gave up 1 base, with 9 bases separating them. CDR3 length: 14 residues. The CDR3 sequence is CASSVDKRTDTQYF. As DNA, the CDR3 is TGTGCCAGCAGTGTGGACAAGCGCACAGATACGCAGTATTTT.

This clonotype was detected only a few times. The rearrangement joins TRBV5-1 to TRBJ1-2; 10 nucleotides line up with TRBD1. The germline CDR1 and CDR2 sequences are SGHRS and YFSETQ. J was trimmed by 3 bases and V by 4 bases; bases with no gene match: 6. The CDR3 is 15 amino acids. In nucleotides, the CDR3 is TGCGCCAGCAGCACGACCGGGACAGGGGACTATGGCTACACCTTC. It is translated as CASSTTGTGDYGYTF.

This clonotype was detected only a few times. The chain is built from TRBV20-1 and TRBJ2-4; D ambiguous. The CDR3 extends over 12 amino acids. Germline CDR1 reads DFQATT; CDR2 reads SNEGSKA (reference sequence). V was clipped by 2 bases and J by 4 bases, with 6 bases between them. CDR3 coding DNA: TGCAGTGCTAGACAGAAAAAAAACATTCAGTACTTC. Its protein product is CSARQKKNIQYF.

This clonotype was seen a handful of times. The CDR3 spells CASSGTGSLLGEQYF. CDR3 DNA sequence: TGTGCCAGCTCCGGGACCGGGTCCCTCTTAGGTGAGCAGTACTTC. The chain carries TRBV7-9 and TRBJ2-7; D is tentatively TRBD1 or TRBD2 (5 bases each). The V end lost 8 bases, the J end lost 7 bases, and 24 bases lay between the germline ends. Germline V CDR1 and CDR2: SEHNR, FQNEAQ (reference sequence). This CDR3 has 15 amino acids. Using reference TRBV7-9 and TRBJ2-7 for the parts outside the CDR3, the full variable domain is DTGVSQNPRHKITKRGQNVTFRCDPISEHNRLYWYRQTLGQGPEFLTYFQNEAQLEKSRLLSDRFSAERPKGSFSTLEIQRTEQGDSAMYLCASSGTGSLLGEQYFGPGTRLTVT.